These 22 T cell receptor beta chains were all obtained from the same sample, sequenced in a study of T cell responses to AZD1222 COVID-19 vaccine. Generated by immunoSEQ multiplex PCR, the TCRdb table keeps only in-frame clones and is missing some. The table lists 130,000 or so clones, about 90% of them singletons. The sample in question was peripheral blood, obtained on day 0 of AZD1222 vaccination. These receptors all come from an adult in good health.

This rearrangement joins TRBV5-4 to TRBJ2-7, with a weak D call TRBD1 (6 bases). V was cut by 1 base and J by 1 base, with 9 bases left in between. Germline V lookup: CDR1 SGHNT, CDR2 YYREEE (reference sequence). The CDR3 has 14 amino acids. The CDR3 region has the DNA TGTGCCAGCAGCTTGACAGGGATTTCCTACGAGCAGTACTTC. It specifies CASSLTGISYEQYF.

CDR3 sequence reads: CASSTSGSLFGTQYF. CDR3 in DNA: TGTGCCAGCAGCACAAGCGGGAGCCTCTTTGGTACGCAGTATTTT. This chain links TRBV11-2 with TRBJ2-3; TRBD2 agrees at 8 bases. J gave up 8 bases and V 5 bases, and 12 bases lay outside the gene matches. The CDR3 runs 15 residues. Germline V gives CDR1 SGHAT, CDR2 FQNNGV.

This sequence joins TRBV24-1 and TRBJ2-3; possibly TRBD1 for D (5 bases). The germline V gene encodes CDR1 KGHDR and CDR2 SFDVKD. V lost 0 bases to trimming and J lost 5 bases, with 8 bases between them. The CDR3 has 14 residues. The CDR3 sequence is CATSDLAGKDTQYF. Written as DNA, the CDR3 is TGTGCCACCAGTGATTTGGCAGGGAAAGATACGCAGTATTTT.

The gene calls are TRBV5-3 and TRBJ2-7, with D perhaps assigned TRBD1 or TRBD2 (6 bases each). TRBV5-3 is reported as an ORF; its role is uncertain. The CDR3 length is 15 residues. The V and J ends lost 0 bases and 1 base respectively, with 11 bases between them. CDR3 bases: TGTGCCAGAAGCTTGGTTCCGGGGGCATCCTACGAGCAGTACTTC. Translation: CARSLVPGASYEQYF.

J is TRBJ2-1 and V is TRBV7-3; the D is unclear. This CDR3 is built from 14 residues. Germline loops: CDR1 SGHTA, CDR2 FQGTGA. V lost 1 base to trimming and J lost 7 bases, with 11 bases between them. In DNA, the CDR3 is TGTGCCAGCAGCTTAAGCCCAGCGAGGAATGAGCAGTTCTTC. Translating it yields CASSLSPARNEQFF.

The chain recombines TRBV7-2 with TRBJ2-7, with 8 bases matching TRBD2. Losses at the gene ends were 2 bases for V and 4 bases for J; bases not matched to a gene: 7. The CDR3 totals 15 residues. Germline assignment: CDR1 SGHTA and CDR2 FQGNSA. This CDR3 reads CASSLTGGGTYEQYF. CDR3 DNA: TGTGCCAGCAGCTTAACCGGGGGGGGAACGTACGAGCAGTACTTC.

The gene calls are TRBV2 and TRBJ1-1, with TRBD1 matching 10 bases. The CDR3 is 15 residues long. Germline assignment: CDR1 SNHLY and CDR2 FYNNEI. V lost 6 bases and J lost 6; bases outside the gene matches: 10. In nucleotides, the CDR3 is TGTGCCAGCAGGTTTATCCGGGACAGGGGAGCTGAAGCTTTCTTT. Its translation is CASRFIRDRGAEAFF.

The chain combines TRBV2 with TRBJ2-7; TRBD2 agrees at 11 bases. CDR3 length: 14 amino acids. V shed 7 bases and J 1 base; nucleotides not matched to a gene: 3. The germline gives CDR1 SNHLY, CDR2 FYNNEI. CDR3 loop: CASTGTSGSYEQYF. The CDR3 DNA reads TGTGCCAGCACCGGGACTAGCGGTTCCTACGAGCAGTACTTC.

The V and J genes are TRBV5-1 and TRBJ2-7, with TRBD1 matching 12 bases. V lost 7 bases to trimming and J lost 6 bases; unmatched junction nucleotides: 8. In germline, CDR1 is SGHRS, CDR2 YFSETQ. The CDR3 is 14 amino acids. The CDR3 DNA is TGCGCCAGCGCGTCCGGGACAGGGGGCTTCGAGCAGTACTTC. Its translation is CASASGTGGFEQYF.

The J gene is TRBJ1-2, the V gene TRBV11-1, with TRBD1 identical over 10 bases. The junction had 4 bases not matched to a gene; V was cut back by 1 base and J by 5 bases. The CDR3 extends over 15 amino acids. Per the germline V gene, CDR1 is SGHAT and CDR2 is FQDESV (reference sequence). The CDR3 is CASSLGQGADYGYTF. The CDR3 DNA reads TGTGCCAGCAGCTTAGGACAGGGGGCTGATTATGGCTACACCTTC.

J is TRBJ2-6 and V is TRBV7-8; no clear D gene. The CDR3 has 17 residues. V lost 2 bases and J lost 3, with 14 bases in between. The germline gives CDR1 SGHVS, CDR2 FQNEAQ. The CDR3 here is CASSLIRPGVGANVLTF. The DNA for the CDR3 is TGTGCCAGCAGCTTAATTCGACCTGGGGTTGGGGCCAACGTCCTGACTTTC.

V and J are TRBV10-1 and TRBJ1-3; TRBD1 aligns across 10 bases. V lost 5 bases to trimming and J lost 7 bases; unmatched junction nucleotides: 2. The CDR3 contains 13 residues. In germline, CDR1 is WNHNN, CDR2 SYGVQD (reference sequence). The CDR3: CASSPGQGNTIYF. In DNA, the CDR3 is TGCGCCAGCAGTCCGGGACAGGGGAACACCATATATTTT.

The V gene is TRBV21-1, the J gene TRBJ1-6; the D call in the table, TRBD1, was not verified against the DNA. TRBV21-1 represents a pseudogene. The CDR3 sequence is 16 residues long. The CDR3 sequence is CASSKDRVIGNSPLHF. In DNA, the CDR3 is TGTGCCAGCAGCAAGGACAGGGTAATCGGTAATTCACCCCTCCACTTT.

This chain uses TRBV19 with TRBJ1-3, with TRBD1 matching 10 bases. This CDR3 has 19 amino acids. CDR1 LNHDA and CDR2 SQIVND come from the germline V gene (reference sequence). After removal of 3 bases from V and 4 bases from J, the junction contained 15 bases not matched to a gene. The CDR3 here is CASSIRDRGLLLVGNTIYF. The DNA for the CDR3 is TGTGCCAGTAGTATCCGGGACAGGGGTCTTTTACTGGTCGGAAACACCATATATTTT.

The sample holds one count of this clone. This rearrangement joins TRBV15 to TRBJ1-1; maybe TRBD1 (5 bases). V lost 3 bases to trimming and J lost 4 bases, with 12 bases between them. The CDR3 runs 14 residues. From germline, CDR1 is LNHNV and CDR2 YYDKDF (reference sequence). The CDR3 protein is CATSREWGTTEAFF. The CDR3, as DNA: TGTGCCACCAGCAGGGAGTGGGGCACCACTGAAGCTTTCTTT.

This chain connects TRBV6-5 to TRBJ2-7, with D possibly TRBD2 on 6 matching bases. The germline gives CDR1 MNHEY, CDR2 SVGAGI. V was shortened by 2 bases and J by 5 bases, with 7 bases between the two germline ends. The CDR3 is made up of 12 amino acids. CDR3: CASSYRGDEQYF. The CDR3 nucleotides read TGTGCCAGCAGTTACCGCGGGGACGAGCAGTACTTC.

The rearrangement uses TRBV4-3 and TRBJ1-2, with unresolved D. The CDR3 is 13 amino acids. CDR1 and CDR2 from the germline V gene are LGHNA and YSLEER. Trimming shortened V by 0 bases and J by 8 bases, and 10 bases separated the two germline ends. This chain's CDR3 is CASSQERGSGYTF. CDR3 nucleotide sequence: TGCGCCAGCAGCCAAGAACGGGGTTCCGGCTACACCTTC.

J is TRBJ1-2 and V is TRBV9, with D tentatively TRBD1 (6 bases). V lost 0 bases, J lost 10 bases, and 19 bases lay in between. The CDR3 loop spans 15 amino acids. Germline V gene data show CDR1 as SGDLS and CDR2 as YYNGEE. CDR3: CASSVGPQGLTHYTF. The DNA of the CDR3 is TGTGCCAGCAGCGTAGGACCGCAGGGGCTTACCCACTACACCTTC. The full variable domain, completed using reference TRBV9 and TRBJ1-2, is DSGVTQTPKHLITATGQRVTLRCSPRSGDLSVYWYQQSLDQGLQFLIQYYNGEERAKGNILERFSAQQFPDLHSELNLSSLELGDSALYFCASSVGPQGLTHYTFGSGTRLTVV.

The J gene is TRBJ2-2, the V gene TRBV21-1; the D call TRBD2 from the table was never checked on the DNA. TRBV21-1 is noted as a pseudogene. This CDR3 comprises 17 residues. The CDR3 here is CASRARGGGTRTGELFF. The CDR3 region has the DNA TGTGCCAGCCGCGCGCGGGGGGGCGGGACTCGCACCGGGGAGCTGTTTTTT.

The chain joins TRBV10-3 to TRBJ1-3; D unclear. V was cut by 4 bases and J by 0 bases, with 4 bases left in between. This CDR3 spans 13 amino acids. Germline V gives CDR1 ENHRY, CDR2 SYGVKD. The CDR3 is CAISGYSGNTIYF. The CDR3 region has the DNA TGTGCCATCAGTGGGTACTCTGGAAACACCATATATTTT.

The rearrangement joins TRBV5-4 to TRBJ1-1; TRBD1 aligns across 11 bases. The length of the CDR3 is 15 residues. V shed 5 bases and J 5 bases; nucleotides not matched to a gene: 8. The germline V gene has CDR1 SGHNT and CDR2 YYREEE (reference sequence). CDR3 bases: TGTGCCAGCAGACGGACAGGGGGCGCGAAAACTGAAGCTTTCTTT. Its protein product is CASRRTGGAKTEAFF.

The J gene is TRBJ1-2, the V gene TRBV27; the D gene is possibly TRBD1 (6 bases). The CDR3 is 14 residues long. Germline V gene lookup returns CDR1 MNHEY and CDR2 SMNVEV (reference sequence). V lost 6 bases and J lost 5, with 16 bases in between. The CDR3 DNA is TGTGCCAGCAGGGACAGCCAATTTTTATATGGCTACACCTTC. This codes for CASRDSQFLYGYTF.